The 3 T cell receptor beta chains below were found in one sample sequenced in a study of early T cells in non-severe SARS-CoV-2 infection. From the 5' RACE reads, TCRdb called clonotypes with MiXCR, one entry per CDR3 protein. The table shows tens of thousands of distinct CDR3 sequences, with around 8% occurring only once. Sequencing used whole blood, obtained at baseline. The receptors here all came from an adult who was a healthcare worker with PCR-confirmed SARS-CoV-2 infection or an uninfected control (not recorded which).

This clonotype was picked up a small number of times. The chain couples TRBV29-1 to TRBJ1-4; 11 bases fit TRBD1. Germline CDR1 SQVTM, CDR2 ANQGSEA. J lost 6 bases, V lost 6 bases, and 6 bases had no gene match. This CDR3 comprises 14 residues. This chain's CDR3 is CSVGLGQGDEKLFF. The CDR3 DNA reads TGCAGCGTCGGCCTGGGACAGGGGGATGAAAAACTGTTTTTT.

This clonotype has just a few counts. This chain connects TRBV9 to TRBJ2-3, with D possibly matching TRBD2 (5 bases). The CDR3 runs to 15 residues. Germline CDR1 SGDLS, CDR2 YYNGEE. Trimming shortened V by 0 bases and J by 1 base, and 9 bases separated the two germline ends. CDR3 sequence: CASSVGTPRTDTQYF. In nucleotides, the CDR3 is TGTGCCAGCAGCGTAGGGACTCCCCGCACAGATACGCAGTATTTT.

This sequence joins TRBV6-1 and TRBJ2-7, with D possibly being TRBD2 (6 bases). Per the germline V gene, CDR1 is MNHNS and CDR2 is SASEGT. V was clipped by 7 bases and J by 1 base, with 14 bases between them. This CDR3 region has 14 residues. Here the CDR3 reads CASMPGSGSYEQYF. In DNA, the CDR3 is TGTGCCAGCATGCCCGGGAGTGGGTCCTACGAGCAGTACTTC.